This record concerns one T cell receptor beta chain sequence. Many counts were recorded for this clonotype. Its antigen target is currently unknown. Per-base quality was not reported, and no clone a single base away is much larger than it. The source of the sample is a study of response to subunit inactivated influenza vaccine (dated 2018 in TCRdb). For the study in its entirety: To follow how T cells responded to a trivalent subunit inactivated influenza vaccine, the researchers relied on deep quantitative profiling of the T cell receptor repertoire.

The library relied on RT-PCR. Sequencing used an Illumina HiSeq 2500. Through fastp at Q25 and MiXCR, TCRdb rebuilt clones from the public reads, retaining in-frame beta chains. When rows share a CDR3 protein, they turn into one entry using the most common DNA and genes. This sample lists around 480,000 distinct CDR3 sequences; 10% to 11% were detected once. The ten largest clones add up to less than 15% of the sample. The paper as a whole reports these results and caveats: The authors proposed that each seasonal influenza vaccination may bring in only a limited number of new T cells.

The time point label, read with the paper, signifies: more than 35 days after influenza vaccine administration. CDR1 is given as SGHRS and CDR2 as YFSETQ, both from the germline V gene. The CDR3, from cysteine to phenylalanine, totals 15 residues. Kept here is only the CDR3 DNA, which spans 45 bases and is read in frame from base 1. The germline V and J ends show losses of 4 bases and 1 base respectively, and no gene match explains 8 bases of the junction. Here the sequenced sample was PBMCs from blood, taken about 40 days after vaccination. This chain joins TRBV5-1 to TRBJ2-7, with 7 junctional bases fitting TRBD1. The clonotype was recovered from a man between 45 and 60 years old who received an inactivated influenza vaccine. Donor details come from another sample of the same person, matched by shared clones. The CDR3 region has the sequence CASSQPDRASYEQYF. The DNA sequence is given as TGCGCCAGCAGCCAACCCGACAGGGCGTCCTACGAGCAGTACTTC.